What follows are 31 T cell receptor beta chains derived from one specimen sequenced in a study of monozygotic twins with inflammatory bowel disease. TCRdb reanalyzed the 5' RACE reads, giving one entry per CDR3 protein sequence and no DNA. The sample table includes some 440,000 distinct CDR3 sequences. Sample: blood. The receptors stem from a human donor with ulcerative colitis or Crohn's disease, or a healthy co-twin of an affected twin (not recorded which).

The chain has TRBV30 and TRBJ1-1; the TCRdb call, TRBD1, lacks DNA for checking. The CDR3 covers 14 residues. CDR1 and CDR2 (germline): GTSNPN, SVGIG (reference sequence). CDR3 sequence reads: CAWRDRGQVAQAFF.

The chain carries TRBV29-1 and TRBJ1-5; TCRdb's D gene call, TRBD1, goes unchecked for lack of DNA. There are 13 residues in the CDR3. Germline V gives CDR1 SQVTM, CDR2 ANQGSEA. CDR3 residues: CSVGGQGGQPQHF.

The chain has TRBV29-1 and TRBJ2-3; TCRdb lists TRBD2, though no DNA is available to test this call. This CDR3 is built from 14 residues. CDR1 SQVTM and CDR2 ANQGSEA come from the germline V gene. CDR3 sequence: CSVGLAGGTDTQYF.

The rearrangement uses TRBV20-1 and TRBJ1-2. CDR1 and CDR2 from the germline V gene are DFQATT and SNEGSKA (reference sequence). This CDR3 contains 11 residues. CDR3: CSAEYNYGYTF.

The rearrangement joins TRBV7-9 to TRBJ1-5; TCRdb calls TRBD1, which cannot be checked without DNA. There are 13 residues in the CDR3. CDR1 is SEHNR and CDR2 is FQNEAQ in the germline V gene (reference sequence). CDR3 in amino acids: CASSPREGQPQHF.

This rearrangement joins TRBV5-4 to TRBJ1-4; TCRdb's D call of TRBD1 is untestable without DNA. The CDR3 has 13 residues. The germline CDR1 and CDR2 sequences are SGHNT and YYREEE (reference sequence). The chain's CDR3 is CASARQADEKLFF.

The V call is TRBV30, the J call TRBJ2-7; checking the TCRdb D call of TRBD1 is not possible without DNA. Per the germline V gene, CDR1 is GTSNPN and CDR2 is SVGIG (reference sequence). This CDR3 comprises 13 residues. The chain's CDR3 is CAWARYRDSEQYF.

The chain employs TRBV6-5 and TRBJ1-6. The CDR3 runs 16 residues. The germline CDR1 and CDR2 sequences are MNHEY and SVGAGI. CDR3 loop: CASSYSGSSYNSPLHF.

CDR3 residues: CASSLDRANEKLLF. This chain uses TRBV7-2 with TRBJ1-4; absent DNA, TCRdb's TRBD1 call cannot be checked. Germline V gene lookup returns CDR1 SGHTA and CDR2 FQGNSA. The CDR3 is 14 residues long.

The chain employs TRBV20-1 and TRBJ1-1. This CDR3 has 16 amino acids. Germline CDR1 is DFQATT and CDR2 is SNEGSKA (reference sequence). This CDR3 is CSARGWGGVPNTEAFF.

The rearrangement links TRBV6-2 or TRBV6-3 to TRBJ2-1; the TCRdb call, TRBD2, lacks DNA for checking. The CDR3 covers 16 residues. Germline CDR1 is MNHEY and CDR2 is SVGEGT. CDR3 in amino acids: CASSPVTSGSGNEQFF.

This rearrangement joins TRBV5-1 to TRBJ2-1. Germline values: CDR1 SGHRS, CDR2 YFSETQ. This CDR3 spans 14 amino acids. The CDR3 spells CASSLDRVYNEQFF.

The chain employs TRBV30 and TRBJ1-1; checking the TCRdb D call of TRBD1 is not possible without DNA. CDR1 is GTSNPN and CDR2 is SVGIG in the germline V gene (reference sequence). This CDR3 is 17 amino acids long. CDR3 loop: CAWSVQGWGLGAAGAFF.

This chain uses TRBV28 with TRBJ1-3; without DNA, the TCRdb call of TRBD1 cannot be checked. Germline assignment: CDR1 MDHEN and CDR2 SYDVKM. CDR3 length: 18 amino acids. CDR3 protein: CASSDPLDWPTSGNTIYF.

The chain uses TRBV5-1 and TRBJ2-3; the D call from TCRdb, TRBD2, cannot be confirmed without DNA. The CDR3 totals 15 residues. Germline assignment: CDR1 SGHRS and CDR2 YFSETQ. CDR3 protein: CASSLAGGPAVTQYF.

This sequence joins TRBV4-1 and TRBJ2-3. Per germline, CDR1 MGHRA and CDR2 YSYEKL. The CDR3 is made up of 13 amino acids. CDR3 protein: CASRPKGTDTQYF.

The V and J genes are TRBV5-1 and TRBJ1-4; TCRdb indicates TRBD1, and absent DNA this call remains unverified. Germline CDR1 and CDR2: SGHRS and YFSETQ. This CDR3 contains 14 residues. CDR3 residues: CASSPGTYGEKLFF.

V and J are TRBV7-2 and TRBJ2-4; TCRdb's D gene call, TRBD2, goes unchecked for lack of DNA. Germline values: CDR1 SGHTA, CDR2 FQGNSA. The CDR3 is 16 residues long. CDR3 sequence reads: CASSPHYAEGSNIQYF. Full variable domain (rest looked up from reference TRBV7-2 and TRBJ2-4): GAGVSQSPSNKVTEKGKDVELRCDPISGHTALYWYRQSLGQGLEFLIYFQGNSAPDKSGLPSDRFSAERTGGSVSTLTIQRTQQEDSAVYLCASSPHYAEGSNIQYFGAGTRLSVL.

The CDR3 sequence: CASSRGGSGDTQYF. The chain combines TRBV11-3 with TRBJ2-3; TCRdb's assignment of TRBD2 cannot be checked, as there is no DNA. Germline V gene lookup returns CDR1 SGHNT and CDR2 YENEEA. This CDR3 is built from 14 residues.

This chain links TRBV7-2 with TRBJ2-4; TCRdb gives TRBD1 as the D gene, but with no DNA this cannot be confirmed. Germline V CDR1 and CDR2: SGHTA, FQGNSA. The CDR3 is 15 residues long. This CDR3 is CASSSQPTQGDIQYF.

The rearrangement joins TRBV7-2 to TRBJ1-3. CDR1 and CDR2 from the germline V gene are SGHTA and FQGNSA. The CDR3 length is 15 residues. The CDR3 loop reads CASSSDGYSGNTIYF. Combining the CDR3 with reference TRBV7-2 and TRBJ1-3 gives the whole variable domain GAGVSQSPSNKVTEKGKDVELRCDPISGHTALYWYRQSLGQGLEFLIYFQGNSAPDKSGLPSDRFSAERTGGSVSTLTIQRTQQEDSAVYLCASSSDGYSGNTIYFGEGSWLTVV.

The chain is built from TRBV20-1 and TRBJ2-5; the TRBD2 assignment by TCRdb is unverifiable without DNA. Germline V lookup: CDR1 DFQATT, CDR2 SNEGSKA (reference sequence). CDR3 length: 15 residues. The CDR3 protein is CSASQGTSGGETQYF.

The chain carries TRBV3-1 and TRBJ1-2; with no DNA, the TCRdb D assignment of TRBD1 cannot be verified. Germline V gene lookup returns CDR1 LGHDT and CDR2 YNNKEL (reference sequence). The CDR3 is made up of 14 amino acids. The chain's CDR3 is CASSPVDTNYGYTF.

The chain links TRBV6-2 or TRBV6-3 to TRBJ2-2. Germline V CDR1 and CDR2: MNHEY, SVGEGT. The CDR3 contains 14 residues. The CDR3: CASSYGIRTGELFF.

This rearrangement joins TRBV10-3 to TRBJ2-5; the TCRdb call, TRBD1, lacks DNA for checking. Germline CDR1 is ENHRY and CDR2 is SYGVKD. This CDR3 region has 13 residues. This CDR3 is CAISVAPKETQYF.

The rearrangement uses TRBV19 and TRBJ1-5. The germline CDR1 and CDR2 sequences are LNHDA and SQIVND (reference sequence). This CDR3 has 13 residues. CDR3 sequence reads: CASSPRREGPQHF.

The chain couples TRBV2 to TRBJ2-7; with no DNA, the TCRdb D assignment of TRBD1 cannot be verified. Germline CDR1 and CDR2: SNHLY and FYNNEI. The CDR3 sequence is 13 residues long. CDR3 sequence: CARRGVSSYEQYF.

The J gene is TRBJ1-3, the V gene TRBV7-9. The CDR3 is 13 amino acids. Germline V gene sequence: CDR1 SEHNR, CDR2 FQNEAQ (reference sequence). The CDR3 spells CASGEISGNTIYF.

The J gene is TRBJ1-2, the V gene TRBV29-1; TCRdb gives TRBD1 as the D gene, but with no DNA this cannot be confirmed. Germline loops: CDR1 SQVTM, CDR2 ANQGSEA. The CDR3 is 11 amino acids. The CDR3 sequence is CSVGGLTVYTF.

The chain carries TRBV18 and TRBJ2-7. There are 15 residues in the CDR3. The germline gives CDR1 KGHSH, CDR2 LQKENI. The CDR3 spells CASSPTYRNSYEQYF.

The chain combines TRBV5-1 with TRBJ2-3; TCRdb picks TRBD1, but there is no DNA to check that call. This CDR3 is built from 15 residues. Germline-derived CDR1 and CDR2 are SGHRS and YFSETQ. Here the CDR3 reads CASSLEGAGGDTQYF.